This TCR beta chain was observed in a study of cytomegalovirus exposure and HLA in healthy donors. Study-level findings and limits: Earlier analysis found most TCR beta V segments productive about 87% or about 30% of the time. A later look showed TCR association rates differing by HLA locus, highest for DRB1 and lowest for HLA-C.

The V end was cut by 6 bases, the J end by 5 bases, with 14 bases between. The CDR3 totals 14 residues. Germline V CDR1 and CDR2: SNHLY, FYNNEI. The PCR had 60 Vbeta and 13 Jbeta primers. Here immunoSEQ multiplex PCR was the method, and the copy in TCRdb shows in-frame clones only, minus some. The sample has under 250,000 clones, over 75% seen once. Concerning this clone: The antigen is undetermined.

The origin of this receptor is a boy younger than 18 in good health and CMV-seronegative. V and J are TRBV2 and TRBJ2-1; the D gene is possibly TRBD2 (6 bases). Sequenced: PBMCs. CDR3 loop: CASSRGWEDNEQFF. Here the CDR3 DNA reads TGTGCCAGCAGCCGGGGCTGGGAGGACAATGAGCAGTTCTTC.